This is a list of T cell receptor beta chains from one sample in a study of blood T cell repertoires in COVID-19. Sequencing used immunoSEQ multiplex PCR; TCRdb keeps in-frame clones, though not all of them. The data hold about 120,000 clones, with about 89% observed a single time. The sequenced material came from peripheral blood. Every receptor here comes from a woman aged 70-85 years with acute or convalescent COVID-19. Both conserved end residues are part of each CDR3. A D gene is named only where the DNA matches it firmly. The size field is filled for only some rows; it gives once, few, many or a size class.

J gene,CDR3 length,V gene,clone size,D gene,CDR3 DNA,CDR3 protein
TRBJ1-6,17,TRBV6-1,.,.,TGTGCCAGCAGGGAACCTGGGGTGCACAGGCGGAATTCACCCCTCCACTTT,CASREPGVHRRNSPLHF
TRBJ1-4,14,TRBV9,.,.,TGTGCCAGCAGCGTAGGGGCCAGGGGCGAAAAACTGTTTTTT,CASSVGARGEKLFF
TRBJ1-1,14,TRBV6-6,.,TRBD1,TGTGCCAGCAACAAACAGGGGATGAACACTGAAGCTTTCTTT,CASNKQGMNTEAFF
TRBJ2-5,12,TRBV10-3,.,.,TGTGCCACGGGGAGGGGGGTGGAGACCCAGTACTTC,CATGRGVETQYF
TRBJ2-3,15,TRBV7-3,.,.,TGTGCCAGCAGCTTATTATCAGGAAGGTCAGATACGCAGTATTTT,CASSLLSGRSDTQYF
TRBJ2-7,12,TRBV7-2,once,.,TGTGCCAGCAGGCAGGGGTCGTACGAGCAGTACTTC,CASRQGSYEQYF
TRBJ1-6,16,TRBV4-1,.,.,TGCGCCAGCAGCCAAGCAGGGGTTTCCTATAATTCACCCCTCCACTTT,CASSQAGVSYNSPLHF
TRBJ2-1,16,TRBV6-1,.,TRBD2,TGTGCCAGCAGTGAGGGTAGCGGGGGCGGCTTAAATGAGCAGTTCTTC,CASSEGSGGGLNEQFF
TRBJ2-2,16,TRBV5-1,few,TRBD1,TGCGCCAGCAGCTTGCGGGGGCAGGGGGCCACCGGGGAGCTGTTTTTT,CASSLRGQGATGELFF
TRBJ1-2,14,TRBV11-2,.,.,TGTGCCAGCAGCAGCGGACGGCAGAACTATGGCTACACCTTC,CASSSGRQNYGYTF
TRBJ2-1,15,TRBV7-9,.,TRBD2,TGTGCCAGCAGCTTTCTAGCGGCGACAAACAATGAGCAGTTCTTC,CASSFLAATNNEQFF
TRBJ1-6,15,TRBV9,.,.,TGTGCCAGCAGCCCTAGGGGGTCTGAGAATTCACCCCTCCACTTT,CASSPRGSENSPLHF
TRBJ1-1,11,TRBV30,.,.,TGTGCCTGGAGGTACAACGTAATAGCTTTCTTT,CAWRYNVIAFF
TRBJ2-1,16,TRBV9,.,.,TGTGCCAGCAGCGTAGCGGAGGGGGCGCTCGGGAATGAGCAGTTCTTC,CASSVAEGALGNEQFF
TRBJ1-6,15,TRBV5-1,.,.,TGCGCCAGCAGCTTGGGCCAGGGATCAAATTCACCCCTCCACTTT,CASSLGQGSNSPLHF
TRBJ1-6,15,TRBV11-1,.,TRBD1,TGTGCCAGCGCCGGGACAGGGTACTATAATTCACCCCTCCACTTT,CASAGTGYYNSPLHF
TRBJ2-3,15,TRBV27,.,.,TGTGCCAGCAGCCTCACTCCCGCTAGCACAGATACGCAGTATTTT,CASSLTPASTDTQYF
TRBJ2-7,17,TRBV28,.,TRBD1,TGTGCCAGCAGTAATATTGGGCCTGACAGGGGTAGGTACGAGCAGTACTTC,CASSNIGPDRGRYEQYF
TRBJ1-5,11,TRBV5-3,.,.,TGTGCCAGAAGCCTTAGGGGGCCCCAGCATTTT,CARSLRGPQHF
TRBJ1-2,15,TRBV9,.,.,TGTGCCAGCAGCGTAGATGTAATTCCTAACTATGGCTACACCTTC,CASSVDVIPNYGYTF
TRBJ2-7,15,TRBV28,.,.,TGTGCCAGCAGTCGAGGCGGGGACAGCTCCTACGAGCAGTACTTC,CASSRGGDSSYEQYF
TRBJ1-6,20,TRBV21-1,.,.,TGTGCCAGCAGCAAAGACAGGACCTTGGCCCATAGCTCCTATAATTCACCCCTCCACTTT,CASSKDRTLAHSSYNSPLHF
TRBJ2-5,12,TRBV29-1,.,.,TGCAGCGTTGGGACAGCGGAAGAGACCCAGTACTTC,CSVGTAEETQYF
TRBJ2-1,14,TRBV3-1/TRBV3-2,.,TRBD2,TGTGCCAGCAGACCCAGCGGGGGGGCAGGAGAGCAGTTCTTC,CASRPSGGAGEQFF
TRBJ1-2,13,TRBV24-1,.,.,TGTGCCACCAGTGATAGGTTGGAGAGGGGCTACACCTTC,CATSDRLERGYTF
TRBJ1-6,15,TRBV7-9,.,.,TGTGCCAGCAGCAAGGACAGCCTCAATAATTCACCCCTCCACTTT,CASSKDSLNNSPLHF
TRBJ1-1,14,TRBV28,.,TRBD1,TGTGCCAGCCACACTAATCAGGGGGTCACTGAAGCTTTCTTT,CASHTNQGVTEAFF
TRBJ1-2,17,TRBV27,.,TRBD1,TGTGCCAGCAGTTTATCGATAGGGACAGGGAAGAGCTATGGCTACACCTTC,CASSLSIGTGKSYGYTF
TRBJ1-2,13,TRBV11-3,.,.,TGTGCCAGCAGCTACAGTGCCTTCTATGGCTACACCTTC,CASSYSAFYGYTF
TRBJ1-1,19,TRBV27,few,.,TGTGCCAGCAGTTCCTACCGACGGGGACTCGCCCCTAAGGGGCCTGAAGCTTTCTTT,CASSSYRRGLAPKGPEAFF
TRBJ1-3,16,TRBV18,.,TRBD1,TGTGCCAGCTCAGCCGGGACAGGGTCCTCTGGAAACACCATATATTTT,CASSAGTGSSGNTIYF
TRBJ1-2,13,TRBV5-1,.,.,TGCGCCAGCAGCCCAATTCCTTCGCGAGGCTACACCTTC,CASSPIPSRGYTF
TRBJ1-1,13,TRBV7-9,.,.,TGTGCCAGCAGCTCGACAGGGAACACTGAAGCTTTCTTT,CASSSTGNTEAFF
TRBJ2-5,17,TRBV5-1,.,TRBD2,TGCGCCAGCAGCTTGCTCGGGACTAGCGGGAGTGGGGAGACCCAGTACTTC,CASSLLGTSGSGETQYF
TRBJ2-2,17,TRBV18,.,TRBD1,TGTGCCAGCTCACCGCGGACTCCGGGACAGGGCACCGGGGAGCTGTTTTTT,CASSPRTPGQGTGELFF
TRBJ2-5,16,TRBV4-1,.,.,TGCGCCAGCAGCCAAGTGGTCACCCCCCGGGGGGAGACCCAGTACTTC,CASSQVVTPRGETQYF
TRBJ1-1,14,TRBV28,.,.,TGTGCCAGCAGTTTAATCAGGGTGAACACTGAAGCTTTCTTT,CASSLIRVNTEAFF
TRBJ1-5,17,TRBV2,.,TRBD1,TGTGCCAGCAGTGAAGGTGGGACAGGGGGCTTGAGTCAGCCCCAGCATTTT,CASSEGGTGGLSQPQHF
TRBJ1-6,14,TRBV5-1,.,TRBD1,TGCGCCAGCAGCAAGGACAGGGAGATTTCACCCCTCCACTTT,CASSKDREISPLHF
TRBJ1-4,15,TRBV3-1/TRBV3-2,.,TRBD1,TGTGCCAGCAGCCCCTCACAGGGGACTAATGAAAAACTGTTTTTT,CASSPSQGTNEKLFF
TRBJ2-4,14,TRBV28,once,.,TGTGCCAGCGAGACGGGGGGACAAGATCGGCTTCAGTACTTC,CASETGGQDRLQYF